The 3 T cell receptor beta chains listed next were all sequenced from one sample in a study of graft-versus-host responses after intestinal transplantation. Tissue from the graft was processed to free its intraepithelial and lamina propria lymphocytes. Produced via immunoSEQ multiplex PCR; TCRdb's table is partial and in-frame only. The sample carries approximately 15,000 clones, 80% recorded once. Sample: ileum tissue, taken approximately 97 days after intestinal transplant. The receptors derive from a human patient who received an intestinal transplant, so some T cells may come from the graft donor.

V gene TRBV19 combines with J gene TRBJ1-5; D is unresolved. The germline gives CDR1 LNHDA, CDR2 SQIVND (reference sequence). Trimming cost V 0 bases and J 6 bases, with 6 bases left between them. The CDR3 totals 13 residues. In DNA form, the CDR3 reads TGTGCCAGTAGTATAGATCGAGTTCAGCCCCAGCATTTT. As protein: CASSIDRVQPQHF. The full variable domain, in which reference TRBV19 and TRBJ1-5 provide the parts outside the CDR3, is DGGITQSPKYLFRKEGQNVTLSCEQNLNHDAMYWYRQDPGQGLRLIYYSQIVNDFQKGDIAEGYSVSREKKESFPLTVTSAQKNPTAFYLCASSIDRVQPQHFGDGTRLSIL.

The genes are TRBV18 and TRBJ1-2, with D possibly TRBD1 on 5 matching bases. The germline CDR1 and CDR2 sequences are KGHSH and LQKENI. This CDR3 spans 13 amino acids. V shed 6 bases and J shed 5 bases, with 13 bases lying between them. The CDR3: CASSLRQGYGYTF. CDR3 coding DNA: TGTGCCAGCTCGCTAAGGCAGGGATATGGCTACACCTTC.

The chain couples TRBV19 to TRBJ1-5; D is unresolved. V lost 7 bases and J 0 bases, leaving 16 bases between the germline ends. The germline gives CDR1 LNHDA, CDR2 SQIVND (reference sequence). This CDR3 region has 16 residues. CDR3 bases: TGTGCCAGTACCGCACAGAGCCCATATAGCAATCAGCCCCAGCATTTT. Protein: CASTAQSPYSNQPQHF.